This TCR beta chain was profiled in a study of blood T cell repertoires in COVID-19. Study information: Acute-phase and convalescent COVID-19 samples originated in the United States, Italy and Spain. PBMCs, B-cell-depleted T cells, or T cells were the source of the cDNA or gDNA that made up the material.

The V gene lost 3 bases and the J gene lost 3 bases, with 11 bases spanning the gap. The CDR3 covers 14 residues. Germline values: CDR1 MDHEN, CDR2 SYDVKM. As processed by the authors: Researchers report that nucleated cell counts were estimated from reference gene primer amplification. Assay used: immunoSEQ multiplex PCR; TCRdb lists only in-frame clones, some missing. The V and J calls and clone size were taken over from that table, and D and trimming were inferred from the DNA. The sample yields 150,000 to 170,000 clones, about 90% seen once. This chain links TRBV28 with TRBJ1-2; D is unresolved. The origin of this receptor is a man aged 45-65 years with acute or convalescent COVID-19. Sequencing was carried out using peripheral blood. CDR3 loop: CASSFRGLDYGYTF. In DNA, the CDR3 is TGTGCCAGCAGTTTTAGAGGTTTGGACTATGGCTACACCTTC.